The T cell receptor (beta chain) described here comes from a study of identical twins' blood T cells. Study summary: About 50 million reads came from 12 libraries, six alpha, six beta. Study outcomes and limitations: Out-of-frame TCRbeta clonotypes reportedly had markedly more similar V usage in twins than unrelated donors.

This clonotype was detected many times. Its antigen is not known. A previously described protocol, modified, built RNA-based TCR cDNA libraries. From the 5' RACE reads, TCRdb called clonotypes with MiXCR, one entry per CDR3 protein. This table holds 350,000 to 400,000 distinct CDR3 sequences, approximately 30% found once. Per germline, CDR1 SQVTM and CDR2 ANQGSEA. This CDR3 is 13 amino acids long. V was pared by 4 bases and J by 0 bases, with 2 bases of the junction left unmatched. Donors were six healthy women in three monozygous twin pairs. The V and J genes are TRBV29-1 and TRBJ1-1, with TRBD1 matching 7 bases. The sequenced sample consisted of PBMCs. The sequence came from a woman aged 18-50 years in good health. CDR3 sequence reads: CSVVRGLNTEAFF. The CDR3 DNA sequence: TGCAGCGTTGTAAGGGGGCTGAACACTGAAGCTTTCTTT. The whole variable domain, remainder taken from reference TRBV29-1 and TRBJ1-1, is SAVISQKPSRDICQRGTSLTIQCQVDSQVTMMFWYRQQPGQSLTLIATANQGSEATYESGFVIDKFPISRPNLTFSTLTVSNMSPEDSSIYLCSVVRGLNTEAFFGQGTRLTVV.